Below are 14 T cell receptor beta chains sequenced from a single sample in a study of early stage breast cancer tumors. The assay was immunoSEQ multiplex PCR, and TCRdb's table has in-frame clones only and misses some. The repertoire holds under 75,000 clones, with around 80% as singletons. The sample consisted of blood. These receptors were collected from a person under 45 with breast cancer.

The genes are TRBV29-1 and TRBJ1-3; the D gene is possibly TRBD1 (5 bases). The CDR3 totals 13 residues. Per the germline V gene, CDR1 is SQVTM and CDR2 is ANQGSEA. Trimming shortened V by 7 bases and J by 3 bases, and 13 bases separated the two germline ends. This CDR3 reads CSATGDSGNTIYF. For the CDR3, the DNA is TGCAGCGCCACCGGAGACAGTGGAAACACCATATATTTT. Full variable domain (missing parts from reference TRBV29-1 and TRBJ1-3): SAVISQKPSRDICQRGTSLTIQCQVDSQVTMMFWYRQQPGQSLTLIATANQGSEATYESGFVIDKFPISRPNLTFSTLTVSNMSPEDSSIYLCSATGDSGNTIYFGEGSWLTVV.

The CDR3 bases are TGTGCCAGCAGCTACCTCGGACAGGGGGAACAGCCCCAGCATTTT. The encoded protein is CASSYLGQGEQPQHF. The V and J genes are TRBV7-2 and TRBJ1-5, with 10 bases lining up with TRBD1. CDR1 is SGHTA, CDR2 FQGNSA, per germline. The CDR3 covers 15 residues. Trimming cost V 4 bases and J 7 bases; bases outside gene matches: 7. The complete variable domain, with remaining parts taken from reference TRBV7-2 and TRBJ1-5, reads GAGVSQSPSNKVTEKGKDVELRCDPISGHTALYWYRQSLGQGLEFLIYFQGNSAPDKSGLPSDRFSAERTGGSVSTLTIQRTQQEDSAVYLCASSYLGQGEQPQHFGDGTRLSIL.

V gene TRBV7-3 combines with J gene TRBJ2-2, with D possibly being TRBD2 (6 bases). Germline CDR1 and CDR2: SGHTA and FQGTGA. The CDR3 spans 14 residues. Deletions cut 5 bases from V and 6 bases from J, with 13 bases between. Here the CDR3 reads CASSRGGRAGELFF. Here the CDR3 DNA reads TGTGCCAGCAGCCGCGGAGGGCGGGCCGGGGAGCTGTTTTTT.

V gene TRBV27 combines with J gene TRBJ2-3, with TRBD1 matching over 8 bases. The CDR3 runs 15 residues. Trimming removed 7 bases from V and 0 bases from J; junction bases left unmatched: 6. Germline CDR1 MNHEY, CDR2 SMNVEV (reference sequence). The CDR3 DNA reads TGTGCCAGCACGTCGGACAGGGAAAGCACAGATACGCAGTATTTT. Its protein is CASTSDRESTDTQYF.

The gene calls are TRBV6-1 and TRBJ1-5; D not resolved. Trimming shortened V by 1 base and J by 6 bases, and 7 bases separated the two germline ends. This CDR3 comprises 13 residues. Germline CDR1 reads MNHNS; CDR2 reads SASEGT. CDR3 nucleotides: TGTGCCAGCAGTGAAGACCCGGGTCAGCCCCAGCATTTT. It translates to CASSEDPGQPQHF.

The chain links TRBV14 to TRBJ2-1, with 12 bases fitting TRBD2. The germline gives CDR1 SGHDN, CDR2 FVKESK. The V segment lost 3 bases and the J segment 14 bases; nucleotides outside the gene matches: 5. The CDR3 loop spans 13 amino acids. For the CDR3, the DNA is TGTGCCAGCAGCCAGCTAGCGGGAGGGCCTAAGTTCTTC. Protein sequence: CASSQLAGGPKFF.

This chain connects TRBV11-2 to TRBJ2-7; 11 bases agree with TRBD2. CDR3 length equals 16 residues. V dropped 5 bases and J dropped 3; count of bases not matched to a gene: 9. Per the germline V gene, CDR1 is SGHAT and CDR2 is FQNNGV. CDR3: CASSPGGGLADYEQYF. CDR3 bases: TGTGCCAGCAGCCCAGGGGGGGGACTAGCGGACTACGAGCAGTACTTC.

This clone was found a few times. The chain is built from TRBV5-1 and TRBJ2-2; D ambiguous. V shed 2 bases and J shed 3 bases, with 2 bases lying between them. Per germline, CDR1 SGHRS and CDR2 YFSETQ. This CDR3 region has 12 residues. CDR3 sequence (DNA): TGCGCCAGCAGCTTCGACACCGGGGAGCTGTTTTTT. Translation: CASSFDTGELFF.

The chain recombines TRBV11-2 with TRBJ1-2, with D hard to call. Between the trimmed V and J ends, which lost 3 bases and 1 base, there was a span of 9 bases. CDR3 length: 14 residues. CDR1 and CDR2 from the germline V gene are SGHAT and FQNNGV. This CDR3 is CASSFERFNYGYTF. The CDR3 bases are TGTGCCAGCAGCTTCGAGAGATTTAACTATGGCTACACCTTC. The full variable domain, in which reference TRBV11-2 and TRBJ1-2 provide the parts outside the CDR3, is EAGVAQSPRYKIIEKRQSVAFWCNPISGHATLYWYQQILGQGPKLLIQFQNNGVVDDSQLPKDRFSAERLKGVDSTLKIQPAKLEDSAVYLCASSFERFNYGYTFGSGTRLTVV.

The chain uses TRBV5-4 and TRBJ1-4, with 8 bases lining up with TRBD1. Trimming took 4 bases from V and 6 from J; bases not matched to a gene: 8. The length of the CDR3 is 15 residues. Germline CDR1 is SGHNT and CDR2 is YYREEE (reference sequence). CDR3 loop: CASSPWTGRDEKLFF. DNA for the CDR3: TGTGCCAGCAGCCCCTGGACAGGGCGGGATGAAAAACTGTTTTTT.

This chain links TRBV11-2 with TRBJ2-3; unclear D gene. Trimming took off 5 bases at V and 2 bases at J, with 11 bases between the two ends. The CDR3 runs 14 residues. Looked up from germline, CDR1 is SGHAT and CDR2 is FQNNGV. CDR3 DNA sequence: TGTGCCAGCAGCCAGGCCACAAACACAGATACGCAGTATTTT. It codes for CASSQATNTDTQYF.

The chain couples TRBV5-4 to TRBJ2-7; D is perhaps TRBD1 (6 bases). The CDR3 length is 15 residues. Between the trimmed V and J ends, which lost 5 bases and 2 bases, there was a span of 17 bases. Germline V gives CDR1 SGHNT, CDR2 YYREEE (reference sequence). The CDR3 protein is CASSTIGTPPYEQYF. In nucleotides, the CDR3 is TGTGCCAGCAGTACAATCGGGACACCCCCCTACGAGCAGTACTTC. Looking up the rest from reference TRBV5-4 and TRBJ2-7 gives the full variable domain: ETGVTQSPTHLIKTRGQQVTLRCSSQSGHNTVSWYQQALGQGPQFIFQYYREEENGRGNFPPRFSGLQFPNYSSELNVNALELDDSALYLCASSTIGTPPYEQYFGPGTRLTVT.

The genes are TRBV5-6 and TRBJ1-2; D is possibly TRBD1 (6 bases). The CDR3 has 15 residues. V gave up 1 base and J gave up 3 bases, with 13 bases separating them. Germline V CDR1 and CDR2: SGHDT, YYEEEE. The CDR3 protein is CASSLLGRGDYGYTF. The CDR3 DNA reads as TGTGCCAGCAGCTTGCTCGGCAGGGGTGACTATGGCTACACCTTC.

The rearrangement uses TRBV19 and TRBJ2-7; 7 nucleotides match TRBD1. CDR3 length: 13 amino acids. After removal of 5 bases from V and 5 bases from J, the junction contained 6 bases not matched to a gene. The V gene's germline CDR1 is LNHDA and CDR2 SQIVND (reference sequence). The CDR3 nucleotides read TGTGCCAGTAGTCAAGACAGGGTAGACGAGCAGTACTTC. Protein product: CASSQDRVDEQYF.